The entry below gives a single T cell receptor beta chain sequence along with its context. With 2 bases clipped from V and 4 bases from J, the junction kept 3 bases outside the gene matches. Germline CDR1 is MDHEN and CDR2 is SYDVKM. The CDR3 totals 14 residues. This entry belongs to a study of blood T cell repertoires in COVID-19. Original handling: Estimates of nucleated cell counts were drawn from the amplification of reference gene primers. Sequenced by immunoSEQ multiplex PCR; TCRdb stores in-frame clones only, minus some. That table gives V, J and clone size, and the DNA gave D and trimming. The data contain approximately 55,000 clones, around 80% of them singletons.

The receptor was derived from a man aged 30 to 45 with COVID-19, enrolled during active disease. Input material: peripheral blood. The chain carries TRBV28 and TRBJ1-2, with TRBD1 matching over 8 bases. Here the CDR3 reads CASSLDRGPYGYTF. CDR3 sequence (DNA): TGTGCCAGCAGTTTAGACAGGGGTCCCTATGGCTACACCTTC.